This T cell receptor (beta chain) originates from a study of T cells expressing NK-cell markers. Broader study findings: One observes that, in a handful of donors, these clonotypes were also the leading ones within the CD3+CD56-NKG2C+ fraction.

TCRdb reprocessed the 5' RACE reads and keeps a single row for each CDR3 protein, giving no DNA. In total, the table holds approximately 170,000 distinct CDR3 sequences. On this clonotype: Its antigen is unidentified.

The TCR sequence derives from a man between 18 and 69 years old in good health. The material sequenced was blood T cells: a sorted CD56 or NKG2C T cell subset, CD4+ or CD8+ T cells, or bulk PBMC T cells (not recorded which).

This chain's CDR3 is CASSLSGLENQPQHF. The rearrangement uses TRBV12-3 or TRBV12-4 and TRBJ1-5. This CDR3 comprises 15 residues.